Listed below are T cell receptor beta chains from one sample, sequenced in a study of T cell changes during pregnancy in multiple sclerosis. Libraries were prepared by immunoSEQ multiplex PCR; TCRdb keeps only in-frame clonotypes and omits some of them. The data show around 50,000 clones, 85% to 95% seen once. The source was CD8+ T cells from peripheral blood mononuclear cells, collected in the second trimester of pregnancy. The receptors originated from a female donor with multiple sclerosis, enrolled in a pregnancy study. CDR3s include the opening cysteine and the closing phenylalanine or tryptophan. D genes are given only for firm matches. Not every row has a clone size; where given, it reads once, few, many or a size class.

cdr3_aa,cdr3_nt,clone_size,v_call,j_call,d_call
CASSFDREATEAFF,TGTGCCAGCAGTTTCGACAGGGAGGCCACTGAAGCTTTCTTT,-,TRBV28,TRBJ1-1,TRBD1
CASSPGTGRAGELFF,TGTGCCAGCAGCCCTGGGACAGGGAGGGCTGGGGAGCTGTTTTTT,-,TRBV7-9,TRBJ2-2,TRBD1
CASFPGGGTEAFF,TGTGCCAGCTTTCCTGGGGGGGGGACTGAAGCTTTCTTT,-,TRBV2,TRBJ1-1,-
CASSEGIAYYNEQFF,TGTGCCAGCAGCGAGGGAATAGCTTACTACAATGAGCAGTTCTTC,once,TRBV5-4,TRBJ2-1,-
CASSPGLADTQYF,TGCGCCAGCAGCCCGGGACTCGCAGATACGCAGTATTTT,-,TRBV5-1,TRBJ2-3,-
CASSLAGAYNSPLHF,TGCGCCAGCAGCCTCGCCGGGGCCTATAATTCACCCCTCCACTTT,-,TRBV5-1,TRBJ1-6,-
CASSFIAGDRDGYLDEQFF,TGTGCCAGCAGTTTCATCGCGGGGGACAGGGATGGTTATTTGGATGAGCAGTTCTTC,-,TRBV28,TRBJ2-1,TRBD1
CASSPGETGGDTEAFF,TGTGCCAGCTCACCGGGAGAGACAGGTGGGGACACTGAAGCTTTCTTT,-,TRBV18,TRBJ1-1,-
CASSFKLPAIAGNTIYF,TGTGCCAGCAGCTTTAAGCTTCCAGCTATAGCCGGAAACACCATATATTTT,-,TRBV13,TRBJ1-3,-
CASSQGTGGSYEQYF,TGTGCCAGCAGCCAAGGGACAGGGGGCTCCTACGAGCAGTACTTC,many,TRBV4-2,TRBJ2-7,TRBD1
CASLAGVDTGELFF,TGTGCCAGCTTAGCGGGGGTGGACACCGGGGAGCTGTTTTTT,once,TRBV19,TRBJ2-2,TRBD2
CASSQDSSDEQYF,TGCGCCAGCAGCCAAGACAGTAGCGACGAGCAGTACTTC,-,TRBV4-3,TRBJ2-7,-
CASSPRTGNFYDEQYF,TGTGCCAGCAGCCCCCGGACAGGGAACTTCTACGACGAGCAGTACTTC,-,TRBV14,TRBJ2-7,TRBD1
CASSLGQNTEAFF,TGTGCCAGCAGTCTGGGACAGAACACTGAAGCTTTCTTT,-,TRBV27,TRBJ1-1,-
CSAALGAGYTF,TGCAGTGCGGCCCTTGGGGCGGGCTACACCTTC,-,TRBV20-1,TRBJ1-2,-
CASSVGNRPSTDTQYF,TGTGCCAGCAGCGTAGGGAACAGGCCGAGCACAGATACGCAGTATTTT,-,TRBV9,TRBJ2-3,-
CASSLVEGANVLTF,TGTGCCAGCAGCTTGGTGGAGGGGGCCAACGTCCTGACTTTC,-,TRBV5-5,TRBJ2-6,-
CASSTGTSGSDETQYF,TGTGCCAGCAGCACAGGGACTAGCGGGAGCGACGAGACCCAGTACTTC,-,TRBV5-4,TRBJ2-5,TRBD2
CASSLVNTGELFF,TGTGCCAGCAGTCTAGTAAACACCGGGGAGCTGTTTTTT,-,TRBV6-5,TRBJ2-2,-
CASSNRDRGERTEAFF,TGTGCCAGCAGCAACCGGGACAGGGGGGAGAGGACTGAAGCTTTCTTT,-,TRBV9,TRBJ1-1,TRBD1
CASSVSLFSSTDTQYF,TGTGCCAGCAGCGTGTCTCTATTCTCTAGCACAGATACGCAGTATTTT,-,TRBV7-7,TRBJ2-3,-
CASSQEQLAGGKTQYF,TGCGCCAGCAGCCAAGAGCAACTAGCGGGGGGGAAGACCCAGTACTTC,-,TRBV4-1,TRBJ2-5,TRBD2
CASSVVTSGSDEQFF,TGTGCCAGCAGCGTAGTGACTAGCGGGAGCGATGAGCAGTTCTTC,-,TRBV9,TRBJ2-1,TRBD2
CASSHGYRGGETQYF,TGCGCCAGCAGCCACGGTTACAGGGGTGGAGAGACCCAGTACTTC,-,TRBV4-3,TRBJ2-5,TRBD1
CASSRVGGASRGNTEAFF,TGCGCCAGCAGCCGGGTGGGAGGCGCATCCCGGGGAAACACTGAAGCTTTCTTT,-,TRBV4-1,TRBJ1-1,-
CASSWSGSSYEQYF,TGTGCCAGCAGCTGGTCCGGGAGCTCCTACGAGCAGTACTTC,-,TRBV5-4,TRBJ2-7,-
CASRDRVGYTF,TGTGCCAGCAGGGACAGGGTCGGCTACACCTTC,-,TRBV27,TRBJ1-2,TRBD1
CASSVDSSGYEQYF,TGTGCCAGCAGCGTAGATTCTAGCGGGTACGAGCAGTACTTC,-,TRBV9,TRBJ2-7,TRBD2
CASSDRGGNTGELFF,TGTGCCAGCAGCGACAGGGGTGGGAACACCGGGGAGCTGTTTTTT,-,TRBV11-3,TRBJ2-2,TRBD1
CASSLSPGQGSTDTQYF,TGTGCCAGCAGTCTCAGCCCTGGACAGGGGTCCACAGATACGCAGTATTTT,-,TRBV28,TRBJ2-3,TRBD1
CASSLEGTGTEAFF,TGCGCCAGCAGCTTGGAGGGGACAGGCACTGAAGCTTTCTTT,-,TRBV5-1,TRBJ1-1,TRBD1
CASSPTDSEQYF,TGTGCCAGCTCACCCACCGACTCCGAGCAGTACTTC,-,TRBV18,TRBJ2-7,-
CASSQVGQGGYEKLFF,TGCGCCAGCAGCCAAGTCGGCCAGGGTGGATATGAAAAACTGTTTTTT,-,TRBV4-3,TRBJ1-4,-
CASSPRSDTEAFF,TGTGCCAGCAGCCCGAGGTCGGACACTGAAGCTTTCTTT,-,TRBV11-3,TRBJ1-1,-
CASSPRDRAAYGYTF,TGTGCCAGCTCACCCCGGGACAGGGCCGCCTATGGCTACACCTTC,-,TRBV18,TRBJ1-2,TRBD1
CASSPRRETGNTIYF,TGCGCCAGCAGCCCGAGGAGGGAAACTGGAAACACCATATATTTT,-,TRBV5-1,TRBJ1-3,-
CSVEGLERSSYNEQFF,TGCAGCGTCGAAGGACTGGAAAGAAGCTCCTACAATGAGCAGTTCTTC,-,TRBV29-1,TRBJ2-1,-
CASSSDAGDTGELFF,TGTGCCAGCAGCTCGGATGCGGGAGACACCGGGGAGCTGTTTTTT,-,TRBV11-3,TRBJ2-2,TRBD2
CASSGFSSGNTIYF,TGTGCCAGCAGCGGGTTTAGCTCTGGAAACACCATATATTTT,-,TRBV9,TRBJ1-3,-
CASSEKEGRGNQPQHF,TGTGCCAGCAGTGAAAAAGAGGGGAGGGGCAATCAGCCCCAGCATTTT,-,TRBV6-1,TRBJ1-5,-
CASSVDRNTEAFF,TGTGCCAGCAGCGTTGACAGGAACACTGAAGCTTTCTTT,-,TRBV9,TRBJ1-1,-
CASSADSNYGYTF,TGTGCCAGCAGCGCGGACAGTAACTATGGCTACACCTTC,-,TRBV9,TRBJ1-2,-
CASSPLGAEQFF,TGTGCCAGCAGCCCGCTTGGGGCAGAGCAGTTCTTC,once,TRBV5-4,TRBJ2-1,-
CASSEGTGVNNEQFF,TGTGCCAGCAGTGAAGGGACAGGGGTAAACAATGAGCAGTTCTTC,-,TRBV6-1,TRBJ2-1,TRBD1
CSATPETAPYEQYF,TGCAGCGCTACCCCCGAGACAGCCCCCTACGAGCAGTACTTC,-,TRBV29-1,TRBJ2-7,-
CASSPGLAGGSSVMSYNEQFF,TGTGCCAGCAGTCCGGGACTAGCGGGAGGCTCATCCGTTATGTCCTACAATGAGCAGTTCTTC,-,TRBV27,TRBJ2-1,TRBD2
CASSLGATFGAFF,TGCGCCAGCAGCTTGGGGGCTACCTTTGGGGCTTTCTTT,-,TRBV5-1,TRBJ1-1,-
CASSYSGTGYNEQFF,TGTGCCAGCAGCTACTCCGGGACAGGGTACAATGAGCAGTTCTTC,-,TRBV7-8,TRBJ2-1,TRBD1
CASSLVIRDRDGYTF,TGTGCCAGCAGCTTAGTAATCCGGGACAGGGATGGCTACACCTTC,-,TRBV7-9,TRBJ1-2,TRBD1
CASSDSTSWSNEQYF,TGTGCCAGCAGCGACTCGACTAGCTGGAGTAACGAGCAGTACTTC,-,TRBV9,TRBJ2-7,TRBD2
CASSIRGMEIYGYTF,TGTGCCAGTAGTATCCGAGGGATGGAAATCTATGGCTACACCTTC,-,TRBV19,TRBJ1-2,-
CASSEGWTGGNTGELFF,TGCGCCAGCAGTGAGGGGTGGACAGGGGGGAACACCGGGGAGCTGTTTTTT,-,TRBV10-1,TRBJ2-2,TRBD1
CASSLSGGRTEAFF,TGCGCCAGCAGCTTGTCAGGGGGCCGTACTGAAGCTTTCTTT,few,TRBV5-1,TRBJ1-1,TRBD1
CASYYRDRDMGTEAFF,TGTGCCAGCTATTATCGGGACAGGGACATGGGGACTGAAGCTTTCTTT,-,TRBV2,TRBJ1-1,TRBD1
CSVDLGGYEQFF,TGCAGCGTTGACCTAGGGGGTTATGAGCAGTTCTTC,-,TRBV29-1,TRBJ2-1,-